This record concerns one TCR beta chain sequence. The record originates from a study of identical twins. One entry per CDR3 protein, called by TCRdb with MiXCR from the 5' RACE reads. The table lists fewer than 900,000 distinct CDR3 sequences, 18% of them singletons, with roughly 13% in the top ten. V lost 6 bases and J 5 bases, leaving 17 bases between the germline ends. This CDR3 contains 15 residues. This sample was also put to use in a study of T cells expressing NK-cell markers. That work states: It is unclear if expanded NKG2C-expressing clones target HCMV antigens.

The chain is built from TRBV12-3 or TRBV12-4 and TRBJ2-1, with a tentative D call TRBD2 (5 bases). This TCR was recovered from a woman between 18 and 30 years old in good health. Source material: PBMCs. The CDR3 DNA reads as TGTGCCAGCAGGCCCGCCATGGACTTCGACAATGAGCAGTTCTTC. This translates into CASRPAMDFDNEQFF.